A single T cell receptor beta chain is shown here with its context. The target antigen is unknown. The protocol was immunoSEQ multiplex PCR, while the TCRdb copy is restricted to in-frame clones and leaves out a portion. Here the sample spans approximately 68,000 clones, nearly 90% being singletons. The sample is drawn from a study of graft-versus-host responses after intestinal transplantation. The sequence was obtained from a human donor who was the organ donor for an intestinal transplant. The sequencing here drew on unstimulated CD8+ T cells sorted from spleen or lymph node cells, taken before transplant.

CDR3 loop: CASSQGGNGYTF. The CDR3 DNA follows: TGTGCCAGCAGTCAAGGGGGAAATGGCTACACCTTC. The rearrangement joins TRBV27 to TRBJ1-2; tentative D call: TRBD1 (6 bases). Germline CDR1 MNHEY, CDR2 SMNVEV (reference sequence). Trimming pared 5 bases from V and 6 bases from J, leaving 10 bases between. There are 12 residues in the CDR3.